The rows below give T cell receptor beta chains drawn from one sample of a study of blood T cell repertoires in COVID-19. Here immunoSEQ multiplex PCR was the method, and the copy in TCRdb shows in-frame clones only, minus some. The top ten hold about 1.5% of the sample, which has roughly 70,000 clones, around nine tenths seen once. The sequenced material came from peripheral blood. The receptor source for this set is a human donor in a cohort sampled during active COVID-19. The CDR3 runs from the conserved cysteine through the conserved F or W. A D gene is named only where the DNA matches it firmly. Clone size appears in some rows only: once, few, many, or a class for an expanded clone.

TGTGCCAGCAGTTCTAGGACAGGGGTCTACGAGCAGTACTTC CASSSRTGVYEQYF TRBJ2-7 TRBV6-2/TRBV6-3 TRBD1 NA
TGTGCCAGCAGCTTTGGACAGGGGGGCAATGAGCAGTTCTTC CASSFGQGGNEQFF TRBJ2-1 TRBV3-1/TRBV3-2 TRBD1 NA
TGTGCCAGCAGTGAATACAGGGGTAATCAGCCCCAGCATTTT CASSEYRGNQPQHF TRBJ1-5 TRBV2 TRBD1 NA
TGTGCCAGTAGTCTCGACAGAGATCAGCCCCAGCATTTT CASSLDRDQPQHF TRBJ1-5 TRBV19 NA NA
TGCGCCAGCAGCTCAACAGGGAGTCCCCTCTATGGCTACACCTTC CASSSTGSPLYGYTF TRBJ1-2 TRBV5-1 NA NA
TGCAGCGTTGAGGGCTCGGCTAGCGGAGCGGAGACCCAGTACTTC CSVEGSASGAETQYF TRBJ2-5 TRBV29-1 TRBD2 NA
TGCGCCAGCGGCCAGACTAGCGGGGCCAATGAGCAGTTCTTC CASGQTSGANEQFF TRBJ2-1 TRBV4-1 TRBD2 NA
TGTGCCAGTAAGAGGGCCACTAGCGGAGCAGATACGCAGTATTTT CASKRATSGADTQYF TRBJ2-3 TRBV19 TRBD2 NA
TGTGCCAGCAGCCCGGGGACAGGCGAATCCTACGAGCAGTACTTC CASSPGTGESYEQYF TRBJ2-7 TRBV5-6 TRBD1 NA
TGTGCCAGCAGTTCATTAGCGGGAGGGTCAGAGACCCAGTACTTC CASSSLAGGSETQYF TRBJ2-5 TRBV28 TRBD2 NA
TGTGCCACCAGTGATTCCGTCCTAGCGGGAGGGAATCGCAATGAGCAGTTCTTC CATSDSVLAGGNRNEQFF TRBJ2-1 TRBV24-1 TRBD2 NA
TGTGCCAGCAGCCTACGACAGGGGGTGAGTCAGCCCCAGCATTTT CASSLRQGVSQPQHF TRBJ1-5 TRBV28 TRBD1 NA
TGTGCCAGCAGCTTGCAGGTACAGGGCAACACAGATACGCAGTATTTT CASSLQVQGNTDTQYF TRBJ2-3 TRBV11-2 NA NA
TGCGCCAGCAGGGAGAACTCGAACACTGAAGCTTTCTTT CASRENSNTEAFF TRBJ1-1 TRBV10-1 NA NA
TGTGCCAGTAGTATCGTCGGGTACAATGAGCAGTTCTTC CASSIVGYNEQFF TRBJ2-1 TRBV19 NA NA
TGTGCCAGCGGTAGTGGCACCGGGGAGCTGTTTTTT CASGSGTGELFF TRBJ2-2 TRBV7-9 NA NA
TGTGCCAGCAGCCCTACCCTAGCGGGGGTCTACAATGAGCAGTTCTTC CASSPTLAGVYNEQFF TRBJ2-1 TRBV7-9 TRBD2 NA
TGTGCCAGTACTCCGGGTGGTACAGGCTACAATGAGCAGTTCTTC CASTPGGTGYNEQFF TRBJ2-1 TRBV19 NA NA
TGTGCCAGCAGCGTGAAGTGGGGTGGGAGTAATGAAAAACTGTTTTTT CASSVKWGGSNEKLFF TRBJ1-4 TRBV9 NA NA
TGTGCCAGCAGCCCCCCCGCGAGCCCCTACGAGCAGTACTTC CASSPPASPYEQYF TRBJ2-7 TRBV11-2 NA once